The 2 T cell receptor beta chains listed next were all sequenced from one sample in a study of memory CD4+ T cells and cytomegalovirus serostatus. Clones were sequenced by immunoSEQ multiplex PCR, and TCRdb holds only the in-frame ones, with some missing. The sample carries about 42,000 clones, over 70% recorded once. The sort gate was single viable CD3+CD4+CD8-CD45RO+ cells for memory CD4+ T cells. The sample taken for sequencing was memory CD4+ T cells from blood. The source is an adult in good health and CMV-seronegative.

This clone was picked up one time. This chain links TRBV30 with TRBJ1-5, with 7 bases matching TRBD1. The V and J ends lost 2 bases and 0 bases, in that order; junction bases with no gene match: 4. Germline V lookup: CDR1 GTSNPN, CDR2 SVGIG (reference sequence). The CDR3 length is 15 residues. CDR3 residues: CAWSRDRYSNQPQHF. The CDR3 region has the DNA TGTGCCTGGAGTAGGGACAGATATAGCAATCAGCCCCAGCATTTT.

This clone was detected once. CDR3 nucleotide sequence: TGTGCCAGCAGCGTGATGAAAACCGGGGAGCTGTTTTTT. It is translated as CASSVMKTGELFF. The chain recombines TRBV7-3 with TRBJ2-2; unclear D gene. The germline V and J ends were trimmed by 5 bases and 5 bases, with 9 bases remaining between them. There are 13 residues in the CDR3. Germline-derived CDR1 and CDR2 are SGHTA and FQGTGA.